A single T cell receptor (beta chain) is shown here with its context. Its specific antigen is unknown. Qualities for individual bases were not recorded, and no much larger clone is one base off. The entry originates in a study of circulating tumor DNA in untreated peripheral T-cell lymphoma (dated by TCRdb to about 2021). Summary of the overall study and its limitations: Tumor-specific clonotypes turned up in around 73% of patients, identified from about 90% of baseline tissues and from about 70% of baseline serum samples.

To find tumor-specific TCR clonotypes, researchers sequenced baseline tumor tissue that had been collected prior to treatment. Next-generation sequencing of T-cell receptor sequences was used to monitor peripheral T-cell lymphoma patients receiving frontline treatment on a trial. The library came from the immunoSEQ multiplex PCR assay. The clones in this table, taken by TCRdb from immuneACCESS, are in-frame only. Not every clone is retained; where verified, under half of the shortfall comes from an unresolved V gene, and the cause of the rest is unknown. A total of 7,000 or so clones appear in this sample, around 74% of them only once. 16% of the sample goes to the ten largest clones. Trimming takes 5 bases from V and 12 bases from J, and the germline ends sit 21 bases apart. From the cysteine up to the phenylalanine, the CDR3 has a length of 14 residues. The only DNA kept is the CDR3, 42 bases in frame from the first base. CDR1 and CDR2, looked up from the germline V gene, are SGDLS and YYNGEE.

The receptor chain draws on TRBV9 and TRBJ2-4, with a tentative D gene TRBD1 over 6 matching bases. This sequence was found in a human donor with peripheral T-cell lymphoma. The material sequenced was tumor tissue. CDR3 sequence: CASSVLDRLTPQYF. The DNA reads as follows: TGTGCCAGCAGTGTTTTAGACAGGTTAACCCCTCAGTACTTC.